This T cell receptor (beta chain) was captured in a study of blood T cells in healthy people across ages (dated by TCRdb to 2014 to 2015). In terms of the full investigation: In model experiments, template switching captured about one uniquely barcoded TCR beta cDNA molecule for every two T cells. The study measured age-related changes in TCR beta repertoire diversity using deep sequencing normalized with unique cDNA molecular identifiers. To avoid experimental bias, donors of different ages were spread randomly across the sequencing lanes. Four age groups were formed from the donors: young (average about 17 years), middle-aged (more than 35), aged (62) and long-lived (approximately 80). For two donors (one aged 18 to 29 and one aged 80 or older), the study analyzed two additional independent replicas of 1 million unique cDNA reads from the same blood draw. What the research found in general, with its limitations: As age increased, observed TCR beta diversity per million T cells dropped in a roughly linear way, and a significant reduction was already evident by age 40. The CMV infection status of donors was not known, potentially confounding age-related changes in expanded clonotypes. Since profiling was done on bulk unsorted PBMCs, naive and antigen-experienced compartments could not be conclusively compared. The percentage of naive T cells measured by flow cytometry correlated strongly with observed TCR beta diversity. Total diversity estimates from one million sequenced T cells were considered lower bounds and underestimates. Compared with the aged group, more naive CD4+ T cells, fewer expanded clones and increased TCR diversity were shown by the long-lived group, suggesting age selection.

As concerns this clonotype: It lacks a known antigen. Per-base qualities were not stored, and no clone one base away is much larger.

Library prep was done by 5' RACE. The second PCR ran for roughly 7 to 11 cycles and used a J-beta primer mix along with a sample-barcoded 5' primer. Each TCR beta cDNA molecule received a unique molecular identifier from a template-switch 5' adaptor carrying 12 random nucleotides. Each sample yielded at least 2.5 million CDR3-containing paired-end reads. The Mint cDNA synthesis kit, primed by a TRBC-specific oligonucleotide, was used to synthesize first-strand cDNA from all RNA. Following uracil-DNA glycosylase treatment, all cDNA underwent a first 18-cycle PCR with the universal primers M1SS and BC2_uni_R. As for how the authors treated the data: Normalization of each sample was performed by random selection of 1 million high-quality reads, each carrying a distinct molecular identifier. Instead of being binned into consensus sequences, reads with shared molecular identifiers were discarded. MiTCR, with a Q25 quality threshold and the strictest error-elimination algorithm, was used for CDR3 identification, clonotype clustering and error correction. A nonparametric unseen species model with Euler transformation was used to estimate a lower bound on total TCR beta diversity. TCRdb trimmed the raw reads at Q25, called clones with MiXCR and kept productive beta chains. One record per CDR3 amino acid sequence lists the most common genes and DNA. These V and J calls rely on TCRdb rather than the paper's analysis. The sample table records 1.5 million to 2 million distinct CDR3 sequences; approximately 40% of these occur just once. The top ten clonotypes cover under 25% of the sample.

Deletion took 5 bases off V and 0 bases off J, with a span of 14 bases between the germline ends. Its CDR3 holds 16 amino acids, cysteine through phenylalanine. The kept DNA is CDR3 alone, 48 bases in frame from the first base. Donors were a few dozen systemically healthy Caucasian individuals from Russia aged 6 to 90 years. About 10 milliliters of peripheral blood were collected from each donor into EDTA-treated Vacutainer tubes. Ficoll-Paque density-gradient centrifugation was used to isolate PBMCs, with at least 7 million obtained per sample. Total RNA, at least 6 micrograms per sample, was extracted from PBMCs with Trizol reagent. Naive CD45RAhigh/CD27high T cell percentages were measured by flow cytometry on a PBMC aliquot from every donor.

The V and J genes are TRBV12-3 or TRBV12-4 and TRBJ1-5, with no confidently assigned D gene. The source material was blood. The TCR originated in a human donor in good health. The CDR3 here reads CASSLAGSLSNQPQHF. The DNA reads as follows: TGTGCCAGCAGTCTTGCGGGGTCCCTTAGCAATCAGCCCCAGCATTTT.